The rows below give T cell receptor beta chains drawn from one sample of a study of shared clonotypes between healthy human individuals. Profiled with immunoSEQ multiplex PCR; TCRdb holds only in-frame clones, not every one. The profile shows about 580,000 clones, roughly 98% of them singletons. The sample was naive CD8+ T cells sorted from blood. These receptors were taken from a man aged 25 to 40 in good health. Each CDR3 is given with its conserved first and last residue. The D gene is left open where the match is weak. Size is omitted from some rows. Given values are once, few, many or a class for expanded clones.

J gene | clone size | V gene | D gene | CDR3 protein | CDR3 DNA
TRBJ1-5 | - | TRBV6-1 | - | CASSEEQGGNQPQHF | TGTGCCAGCAGTGAAGAACAGGGTGGCAATCAGCCCCAGCATTTT
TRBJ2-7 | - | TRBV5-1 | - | CASRREGGDNYEQYF | TGCGCCAGCAGACGAGAAGGAGGGGACAACTACGAGCAGTACTTC
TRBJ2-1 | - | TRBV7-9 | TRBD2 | CASSLVAGGYNEQFF | TGTGCCAGCAGCTTAGTAGCGGGAGGCTACAATGAGCAGTTCTTC
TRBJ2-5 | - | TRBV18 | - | CASSPPASGPEETQYF | TGTGCCAGCTCACCACCAGCAAGCGGACCAGAAGAGACCCAGTACTTC
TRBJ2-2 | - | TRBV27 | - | CASSFISTGELFF | TGTGCCAGCAGTTTTATAAGCACCGGGGAGCTGTTTTTT
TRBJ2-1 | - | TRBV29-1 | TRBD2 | CSLRGTSGSSYNEQFF | TGCAGCTTAAGAGGGACTAGCGGAAGCTCCTACAATGAGCAGTTCTTC
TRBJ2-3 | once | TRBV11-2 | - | CASSSDSTDTQYF | TGTGCCAGCAGCTCGGACAGCACAGATACGCAGTATTTT
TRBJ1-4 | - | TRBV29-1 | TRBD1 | CSFQGATNEKLFF | TGCAGCTTCCAGGGGGCAACTAATGAAAAACTGTTTTTT
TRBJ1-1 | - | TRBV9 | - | CASNLEDSGVTEAFF | TGTGCCAGCAACCTCGAGGACAGCGGAGTCACTGAAGCTTTCTTT
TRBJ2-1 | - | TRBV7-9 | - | CASSPDFVGRSSYNEQFF | TGTGCCAGCAGTCCCGATTTTGTCGGCAGAAGCTCCTACAATGAGCAGTTCTTC
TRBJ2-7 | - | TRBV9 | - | CASSVGGSSYEQYF | TGTGCCAGCAGCGTTGGCGGAAGCTCCTACGAGCAGTACTTC
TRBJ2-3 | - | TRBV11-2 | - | CASSLVPGSSTDTQYF | TGTGCCAGCAGCTTAGTGCCGGGTTCCAGCACAGATACGCAGTATTTT
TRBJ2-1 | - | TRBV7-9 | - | CASSFGGVDRSVEQFF | TGTGCCAGCAGCTTCGGGGGAGTGGATCGGAGTGTTGAGCAGTTCTTC
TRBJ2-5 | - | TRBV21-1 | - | CASSKVVLAEAYQETQYF | TGTGCCAGCAGCAAAGTGGTTCTAGCGGAGGCGTACCAAGAGACCCAGTACTTC
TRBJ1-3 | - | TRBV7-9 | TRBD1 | CASSPPGGGNTIYF | TGTGCCAGCAGCCCGCCAGGGGGTGGAAACACCATATATTTT
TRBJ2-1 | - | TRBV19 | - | CASSGTSYNEQFF | TGTGCCAGTAGCGGGACCTCCTACAATGAGCAGTTCTTC
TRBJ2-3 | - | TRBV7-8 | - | CASSLSQGGLGNTDTQYF | TGTGCCAGCAGCTTAAGTCAGGGCGGCTTGGGGAACACAGATACGCAGTATTTT
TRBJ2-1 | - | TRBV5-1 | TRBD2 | CASSPAGGRYNEQFF | TGCGCCAGCAGCCCAGCGGGAGGGCGGTACAATGAGCAGTTCTTC
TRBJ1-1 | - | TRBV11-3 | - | CASSLVASIGTEAFF | TGTGCCAGCAGCTTAGTTGCTAGTATAGGCACTGAAGCTTTCTTT
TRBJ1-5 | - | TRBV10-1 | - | CASSEGLNQPQHF | TGCGCCAGCAGTGAAGGTCTCAATCAGCCCCAGCATTTT
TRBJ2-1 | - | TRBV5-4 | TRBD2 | CASTETSGFDEQFF | TGTGCCAGCACCGAGACTAGCGGGTTCGATGAGCAGTTCTTC
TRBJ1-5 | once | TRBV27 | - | CASSIKGVEGNQPQHF | TGTGCCAGCAGTATCAAAGGGGTGGAAGGCAATCAGCCCCAGCATTTT
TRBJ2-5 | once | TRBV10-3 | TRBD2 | CAISESEGSGRVRETQYF | TGTGCCATCAGTGAGTCGGAAGGGAGCGGGAGAGTTCGGGAGACCCAGTACTTC
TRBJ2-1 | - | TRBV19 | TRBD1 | CASSNLRGIEDEQFF | TGTGCCAGTAGTAATCTCAGGGGGATTGAAGATGAGCAGTTCTTC
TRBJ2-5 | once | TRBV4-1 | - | CASSHPSVSQETQYF | TGCGCCAGCAGCCACCCTAGCGTTAGCCAAGAGACCCAGTACTTC
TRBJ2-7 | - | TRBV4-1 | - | CASSQDGGLPPEQYF | TGCGCCAGCAGCCAAGATGGGGGACTGCCTCCCGAGCAGTACTTC
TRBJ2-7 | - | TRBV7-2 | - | CASSLTGTAPEQYF | TGTGCCAGCAGCCTCACCGGGACTGCCCCCGAGCAGTACTTC
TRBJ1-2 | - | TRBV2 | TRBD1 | CASSHRDRRLNLNYGYTF | TGTGCCAGCAGCCACCGGGACAGACGTTTGAACCTTAACTATGGCTACACCTTC